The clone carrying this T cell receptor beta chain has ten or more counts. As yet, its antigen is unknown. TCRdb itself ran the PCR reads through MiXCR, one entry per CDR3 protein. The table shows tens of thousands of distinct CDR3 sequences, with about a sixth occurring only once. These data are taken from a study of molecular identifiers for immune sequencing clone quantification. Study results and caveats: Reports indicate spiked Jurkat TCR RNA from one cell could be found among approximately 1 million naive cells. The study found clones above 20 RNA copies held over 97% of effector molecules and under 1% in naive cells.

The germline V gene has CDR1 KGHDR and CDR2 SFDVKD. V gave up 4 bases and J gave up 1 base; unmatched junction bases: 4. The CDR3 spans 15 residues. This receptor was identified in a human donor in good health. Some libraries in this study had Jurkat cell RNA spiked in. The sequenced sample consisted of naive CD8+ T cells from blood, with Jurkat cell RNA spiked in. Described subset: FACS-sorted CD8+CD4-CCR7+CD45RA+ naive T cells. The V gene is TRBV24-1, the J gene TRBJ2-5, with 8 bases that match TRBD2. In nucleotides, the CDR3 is TGTGCCACCAGTGAACAAACTAGCGGCCAAGAGACCCAGTACTTC. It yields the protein CATSEQTSGQETQYF.